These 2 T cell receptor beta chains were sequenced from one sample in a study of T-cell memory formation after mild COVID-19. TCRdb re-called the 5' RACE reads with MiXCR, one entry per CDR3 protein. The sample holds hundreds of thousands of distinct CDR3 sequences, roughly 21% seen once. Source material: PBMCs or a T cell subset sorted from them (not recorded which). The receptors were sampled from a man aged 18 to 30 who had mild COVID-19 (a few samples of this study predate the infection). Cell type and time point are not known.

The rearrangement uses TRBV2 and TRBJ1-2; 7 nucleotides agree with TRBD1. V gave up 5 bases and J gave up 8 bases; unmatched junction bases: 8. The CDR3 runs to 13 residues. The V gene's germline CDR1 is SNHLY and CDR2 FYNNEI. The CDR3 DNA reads TGTGCCAGCAGTCGACAGGGTGCGGGCGGCTACACCTTC. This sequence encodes CASSRQGAGGYTF. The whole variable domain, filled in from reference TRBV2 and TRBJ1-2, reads EPEVTQTPSHQVTQMGQEVILRCVPISNHLYFYWYRQILGQKVEFLVSFYNNEISEKSEIFDDQFSVERPDGSNFTLKIRSTKLEDSAMYFCASSRQGAGGYTFGSGTRLTVV.

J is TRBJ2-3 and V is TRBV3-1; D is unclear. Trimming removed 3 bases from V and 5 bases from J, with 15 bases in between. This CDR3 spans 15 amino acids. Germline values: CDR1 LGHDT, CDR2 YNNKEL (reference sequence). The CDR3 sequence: CASSHGRGRRDTQYF. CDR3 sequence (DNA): TGTGCCAGCAGCCATGGCCGTGGCCGGCGAGATACGCAGTATTTT.